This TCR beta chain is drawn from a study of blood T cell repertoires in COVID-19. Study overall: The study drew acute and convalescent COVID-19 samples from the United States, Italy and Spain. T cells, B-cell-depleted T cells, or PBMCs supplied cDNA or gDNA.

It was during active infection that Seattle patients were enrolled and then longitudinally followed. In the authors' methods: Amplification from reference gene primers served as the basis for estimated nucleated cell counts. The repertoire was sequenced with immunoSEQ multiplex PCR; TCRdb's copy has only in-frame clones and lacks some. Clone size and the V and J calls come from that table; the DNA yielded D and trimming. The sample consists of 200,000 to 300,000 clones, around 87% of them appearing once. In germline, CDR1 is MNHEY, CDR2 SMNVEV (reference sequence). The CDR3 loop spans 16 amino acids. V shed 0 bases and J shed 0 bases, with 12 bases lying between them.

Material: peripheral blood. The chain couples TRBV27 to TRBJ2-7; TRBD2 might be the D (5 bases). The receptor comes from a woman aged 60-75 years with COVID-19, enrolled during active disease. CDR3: CASSLSATGISYEQYF. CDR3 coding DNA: TGTGCCAGCAGTTTATCGGCCACCGGGATCTCCTACGAGCAGTACTTC.